The clone carrying this TCR beta chain occurred a few times. As yet, its antigen is unknown. The data were obtained in a study of T cell clonality in common variable immunodeficiency. Study-wide results and caveats: Common variable immunodeficiency TCR beta sequences reportedly had fewer deletions and N-nucleotide insertions.

Method: immunoSEQ multiplex PCR; TCRdb's copy keeps in-frame clones and lacks some. The sample contains 25,000 to 30,000 clones, none of them singletons. Input material: peripheral blood mononuclear cells. This clonotype originated in a human donor with common variable immunodeficiency.

The CDR3 is CATRLAGGNQETQYF. CDR3 DNA, as far as it was read: TGTGCCACCAGACTAGCGGGGGGCAATCAAGAGACC. The V call is TRBV6-2 or TRBV6-3, the J call TRBJ2-5; 13 nucleotides agree with TRBD2. The read comes to an end 3 residues before the CDR3 does, leaving the germline J gene to fill in the end. CDR3 size: 15 residues. V gave up 10 bases and J gave up 2 bases; unmatched junction bases: 7. From germline, CDR1 is MNHEY and CDR2 SVGEGT.